There are a few counts of the clone carrying this TCR beta chain. Its antigen is as yet unknown. This sample was taken from a study of blood T cells in healthy people across ages. Study-level background: Capture via template switching afforded approximately one barcoded beta molecule per two T cells. General study results and limits: Changes seen in expanded clonotypes were possibly confounded by donor CMV status left unknown.

It was with a sample-barcoded 5' primer and a J-beta primer mix that a second PCR of about 7 to 12 cycles was run. TCRdb re-called the 5' RACE reads with MiXCR, one entry per CDR3 protein. The table shows approximately 2,000,000 distinct CDR3 sequences, with about two fifths occurring only once. The V gene's germline CDR1 is DFQATT and CDR2 SNEGSKA (reference sequence). The junction had 5 bases not matched to a gene; V was cut back by 3 bases and J by 0 bases. CDR3 length: 15 amino acids. The donors, all healthy, were Caucasians living in Russia, aged 6 to 90. This TCR came from a human donor in good health. Sequenced sample: blood. This rearrangement joins TRBV20-1 to TRBJ2-3; 8 bases line up with TRBD2. The CDR3 loop is CSASGRGASTDTQYF. The CDR3 DNA sequence: TGCAGTGCTAGTGGGCGGGGGGCTAGCACAGATACGCAGTATTTT.